The present TCR beta chain was sequenced within a study of siplizumab effects on memory and regulatory T cells. Findings of the study overall: Unstimulated subsets were the mapping target of only a minor fraction of alloreactive clones.

A word on this clone: Antigen specificity is unknown.

Using immunoSEQ multiplex PCR, the repertoire was profiled, and TCRdb retains in-frame clones only, with some absent. In the table there are tens of thousands of clones, over 80% of which are singletons. Germline V gene sequence: CDR1 SGHRS, CDR2 YFSETQ. Trimming shortened V by 7 bases and J by 2 bases, and 13 bases separated the two germline ends. This CDR3 spans 14 amino acids. The clonotype originates from a human donor in good health. Material for sequencing was Tregs sorted from blood. The V gene is TRBV5-1, the J gene TRBJ2-1; D assignment may be TRBD1 or TRBD2 (5 bases each). The CDR3 loop is CASAGQGPYNEQFF. CDR3 DNA: TGCGCCAGCGCAGGCCAGGGACCCTACAATGAGCAGTTCTTC.